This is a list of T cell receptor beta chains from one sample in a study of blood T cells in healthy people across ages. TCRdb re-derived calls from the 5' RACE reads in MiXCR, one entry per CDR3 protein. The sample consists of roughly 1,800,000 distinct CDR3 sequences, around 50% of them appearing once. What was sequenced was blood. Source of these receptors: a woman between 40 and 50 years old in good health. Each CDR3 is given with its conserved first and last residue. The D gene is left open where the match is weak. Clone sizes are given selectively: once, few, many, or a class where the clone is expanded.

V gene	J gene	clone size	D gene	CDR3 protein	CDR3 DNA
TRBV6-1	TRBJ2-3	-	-	CASSEASATQYF	TGTGCCAGCAGTGAAGCTTCGGCAACGCAGTATTTT
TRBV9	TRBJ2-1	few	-	CASSGRGGSTNEQFF	TGTGCCAGCAGCGGGAGAGGGGGGTCCACCAATGAGCAGTTCTTC
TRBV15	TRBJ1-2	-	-	CATSRANDRANYGYTF	TGTGCCACCAGCAGAGCGAACGATAGGGCCAACTATGGCTACACCTTC
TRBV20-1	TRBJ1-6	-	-	CSAIRDSSYNSPLHF	TGCAGTGCTATCAGGGATAGCTCCTATAATTCACCCCTCCACTTT
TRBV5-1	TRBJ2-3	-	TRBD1	CASSFSPGQGADTQYF	TGCGCCAGCAGCTTTTCTCCGGGACAGGGGGCAGATACGCAGTATTTT
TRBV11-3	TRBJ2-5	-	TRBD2	CASSPSGGLATQYF	TGTGCCAGCAGCCCCTCGGGGGGGCTGGCGACCCAGTACTTC
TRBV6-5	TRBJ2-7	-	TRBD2	CASSYSRVAGGPGNEQYF	TGTGCCAGCAGTTACTCGAGAGTAGCGGGCGGTCCGGGGAACGAGCAGTACTTC
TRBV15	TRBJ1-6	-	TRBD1	CATSEGTANSPLHF	TGTGCCACCAGCGAGGGGACAGCCAATTCACCCCTCCACTTT
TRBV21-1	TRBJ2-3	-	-	CASSTMTDGLAGGLTDTQYF	TGTGCCAGCAGCACTATGACTGACGGACTAGCGGGGGGCCTCACAGATACGCAGTATTTT
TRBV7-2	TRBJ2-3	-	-	CASSPMILGTDTQYF	TGTGCCAGCAGCCCCATGATTCTAGGCACAGATACGCAGTATTTT
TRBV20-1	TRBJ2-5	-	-	CSANWAVLRETQYF	TGCAGTGCTAACTGGGCCGTTTTACGCGAGACCCAGTACTTC
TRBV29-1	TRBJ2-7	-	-	CSVATVVSYEQYF	TGCAGCGTCGCGACAGTCGTCTCCTACGAGCAGTACTTC
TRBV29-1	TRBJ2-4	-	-	CSVDQQGGNIQYF	TGCAGCGTTGACCAACAAGGGGGAAACATTCAGTACTTC
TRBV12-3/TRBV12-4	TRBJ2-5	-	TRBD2	CASTTLGLAQETQYF	TGTGCCAGCACCACCCTGGGACTAGCCCAAGAGACCCAGTACTTC
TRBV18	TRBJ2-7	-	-	CASSPRSAYEQYF	TGTGCCAGCTCACCACGGTCGGCCTACGAGCAGTACTTC
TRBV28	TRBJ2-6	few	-	CASRPDTGLLGANVLTF	TGTGCCAGCAGACCCGACACGGGCCTTCTTGGGGCCAACGTCCTGACTTTC
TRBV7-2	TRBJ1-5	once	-	CASSLGWGDNQPQHF	TGTGCCAGCAGCTTAGGTTGGGGTGACAATCAGCCCCAGCATTTT
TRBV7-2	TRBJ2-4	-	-	CASSLALARRGSKNIQYF	TGTGCCAGCAGCTTAGCACTAGCGAGGAGGGGGTCCAAAAACATTCAGTACTTC